These 13 T cell receptor beta chains came from one sample sequenced in a study of OX40 agonist ivuxolimab in advanced cancers. Library method: the immunoSEQ multiplex PCR assay. TCRdb carries this immuneACCESS record with in-frame sequences only. Its versions omit some clonotypes, under half of them owing to an unresolved V gene in the studies checked, with the rest unexplained. The sample has 70,000 or so clones on record, more than 85% of them singletons. About 0.3% of the sample rests with the top ten. The sequencing here drew on CD4+ or CD8+ T cells sorted from blood, taken in a trial of the OX40 agonist ivuxolimab. These receptors were obtained from an adult with an advanced solid tumor such as melanoma, head and neck, liver or kidney cancer.

The V call is TRBV29-1, the J call TRBJ2-1; 9 positions match TRBD2. The V segment lost 4 bases and the J segment 0 bases; nucleotides outside the gene matches: 22. Germline V gene lookup returns CDR1 SQVTM and CDR2 ANQGSEA. The CDR3 consists of 21 residues. The CDR3 DNA reads TGCAGCGTTGGGTTGTTTAGCGGGAGTGGGGCTGGGGGGGGCTCCTACAATGAGCAGTTCTTC. This sequence encodes CSVGLFSGSGAGGGSYNEQFF.

The chain uses TRBV2 and TRBJ1-2; 10 bases fit TRBD1. Germline trimming cut 5 bases from V and 6 bases from J; bases unmatched to any gene: 6. CDR1 SNHLY and CDR2 FYNNEI come from the germline V gene. The CDR3 runs to 14 residues. The CDR3 nucleotides read TGTGCCAGCAGTCCGGGACAGGGGCCCCATGGCTACACCTTC. Its protein product is CASSPGQGPHGYTF. The full variable domain, rest sourced from reference TRBV2 and TRBJ1-2, is EPEVTQTPSHQVTQMGQEVILRCVPISNHLYFYWYRQILGQKVEFLVSFYNNEISEKSEIFDDQFSVERPDGSNFTLKIRSTKLEDSAMYFCASSPGQGPHGYTFGSGTRLTVV.

J is TRBJ2-6 and V is TRBV7-8; D gene uncertain. The CDR3 totals 15 residues. Between the trimmed V and J ends, which lost 2 bases and 1 base, there was a span of 6 bases. Looked up from germline, CDR1 is SGHVS and CDR2 is FQNEAQ. Written as DNA, the CDR3 is TGTGCCAGCAGCTTAACGGGTTCTGGGGCCAACGTCCTGACTTTC. Translated: CASSLTGSGANVLTF.

Here the CDR3 reads CASSLEGLAGTEQYF. The CDR3 DNA sequence: TGCGCCAGCAGCTTGGAGGGACTAGCGGGAACCGAGCAGTACTTC. The chain has TRBV5-1 and TRBJ2-7; 13 positions match TRBD2. V was pared by 0 bases and J by 6 bases, with 3 bases of the junction left unmatched. Germline lookup yields CDR1 SGHRS and CDR2 YFSETQ. The CDR3 totals 15 residues.

V usage is TRBV30 and J usage is TRBJ1-3; D gene unclear. The germline V and J ends were trimmed by 0 bases and 4 bases, with 13 bases remaining between them. The V gene's germline CDR1 is GTSNPN and CDR2 SVGIG (reference sequence). The CDR3 is 15 amino acids. DNA for the CDR3: TGTGCCTGGAGTGTATCATGGGGTGCGGGAAACACCATATATTTT. It specifies CAWSVSWGAGNTIYF.

J is TRBJ2-7 and V is TRBV6-5, with a weak D call TRBD2 (6 bases). The CDR3 consists of 13 residues. V shed 2 bases and J shed 9 bases, with 14 bases lying between them. The germline V gene encodes CDR1 MNHEY and CDR2 SVGAGI. CDR3 sequence reads: CASSYRTIEGQYF. The DNA for the CDR3 is TGTGCCAGCAGTTACCGGACTATCGAGGGGCAGTACTTC.

The chain is built from TRBV4-1 and TRBJ2-7; TRBD1 might be the D (5 bases). The germline V gene encodes CDR1 MGHRA and CDR2 YSYEKL. The V and J ends lost 4 bases and 3 bases respectively, with 22 bases between them. This CDR3 region has 17 residues. CDR3 sequence: CASSPKGQSGHNYEQYF. CDR3 in DNA: TGCGCCAGCAGCCCGAAGGGCCAGTCAGGACACAACTACGAGCAGTACTTC.

The chain is built from TRBV7-3 and TRBJ2-6; TRBD1 matches at 9 bases. The CDR3 has 17 amino acids. CDR1 and CDR2 (germline): SGHTA, FQGTGA. V shed 6 bases, J shed 0 bases, and the junction held 6 bases outside the gene matches. CDR3 coding DNA: TGTGCCAGCAGATCCGGGACAGGGACCTCTGGGGCCAACGTCCTGACTTTC. Its translation is CASRSGTGTSGANVLTF.

The CDR3 DNA is TGTGCCAGCAGCTCGGGACTAGCGGGCACCGGGGAGCTGTTTTTT. Residues: CASSSGLAGTGELFF. The V gene is TRBV7-3, the J gene TRBJ2-2, with TRBD2 identical over 12 bases. With 4 bases clipped from V and 4 bases from J, the junction kept 1 base outside the gene matches. Germline CDR1 SGHTA, CDR2 FQGTGA. The CDR3 spans 15 residues.

CDR3 residues: CASSGATMGQYF. The CDR3 DNA is TGTGCCAGCAGTGGAGCCACGATGGGGCAGTACTTC. V is TRBV6-5 and J is TRBJ2-7, with D unclear. The CDR3 spans 12 residues. Per the germline V gene, CDR1 is MNHEY and CDR2 is SVGAGI. V was pared by 5 bases and J by 9 bases, with 14 bases between.

The V gene is TRBV6-1, the J gene TRBJ2-7; TRBD1 is a possible D gene (6 bases). CDR3 length equals 16 residues. Germline-derived CDR1 and CDR2 are MNHNS and SASEGT. Trimming left V 4 bases short and J 6 bases short, with 22 bases between. The CDR3 is CASSGTDRGLRGEQYF. For the CDR3, the DNA is TGTGCCAGCAGTGGTACGGACAGAGGGCTTCGGGGCGAGCAGTACTTC.

This clone was seen a single time. The chain links TRBV15 to TRBJ2-1; 11 bases are shared with TRBD2. V gave up 0 bases and J gave up 9 bases; unmatched junction bases: 7. CDR3 length equals 16 residues. The germline V gene has CDR1 LNHNV and CDR2 YYDKDF (reference sequence). The CDR3 reads CATSRDLIAGGSEQFF. The CDR3 region has the DNA TGTGCCACCAGCAGAGATTTAATAGCGGGAGGGTCTGAGCAGTTCTTC. Looking up the rest from reference TRBV15 and TRBJ2-1 gives the full variable domain: DAMVIQNPRYQVTQFGKPVTLSCSQTLNHNVMYWYQQKSSQAPKLLFHYYDKDFNNEADTPDNFQSRRPNTSFCFLDIRSPGLGDTAMYLCATSRDLIAGGSEQFFGPGTRLTVL.

The chain carries TRBV19 and TRBJ2-3; TRBD2 aligns across 8 bases. The CDR3 has 15 residues. Unmatched junction bases numbered 4, after V lost 3 bases and J lost 2 bases. Germline CDR1 and CDR2: LNHDA and SQIVND (reference sequence). CDR3 sequence reads: CASSMASGHTDTQYF. The CDR3 DNA reads TGTGCCAGTAGTATGGCTAGCGGGCACACAGATACGCAGTATTTT.